One sample yielded the 30 T cell receptor beta chains listed below, sequenced in a study of cytomegalovirus exposure and HLA in healthy donors. TCRdb keeps only in-frame clones here, not all; method: immunoSEQ multiplex PCR. The repertoire includes about 82,000 clones, more than 85% of them detected once, and approximately 0.67% sits in the top ten. Sequencing was done on a sample of PBMCs. The receptor set was obtained from a man aged 18-30 years in good health and CMV-seronegative.

The V and J genes are TRBV11-3 and TRBJ2-1; no firm D call. Looked up from germline, CDR1 is SGHNT and CDR2 is YENEEA. CDR3 length: 13 amino acids. V was clipped by 5 bases and J by 8 bases, with 13 bases between them. The CDR3 DNA sequence: TGTGCCAGCAGCACCCAATTAGGAGATGAGCAGTTCTTC. Its translation is CASSTQLGDEQFF.

The chain uses TRBV4-2 and TRBJ2-3, with D perhaps matching TRBD1 (7 bases). The CDR3 is 16 residues long. The germline V gene has CDR1 LGHNA and CDR2 YNFKEQ. Trimming pared 3 bases from V and 6 bases from J, leaving 19 bases between. CDR3 DNA sequence: TGTGCCAGCAGCCAGCGGGACAGCGCATTCACTGATACGCAGTATTTT. Translated: CASSQRDSAFTDTQYF.

The V gene is TRBV6-1, the J gene TRBJ2-1, with TRBD2 matching over 14 bases. Germline V gives CDR1 MNHNS, CDR2 SASEGT. The junction had 10 bases not matched to a gene; V was cut back by 11 bases and J by 7 bases. This CDR3 region has 15 residues. CDR3 loop: CAGVLGTSGSNEQFF. The CDR3 DNA reads TGTGCCGGAGTACTCGGGACTAGCGGGAGTAATGAGCAGTTCTTC.

The chain combines TRBV30 with TRBJ2-1, with 9 bases fitting TRBD2. This CDR3 comprises 19 residues. From germline, CDR1 is GTSNPN and CDR2 SVGIG (reference sequence). Trimming at V came to 7 bases and at J to 0 bases, leaving 19 bases not matched to a gene. As DNA, the CDR3 is TGTGCCTTCTGGATGGGCGGGGGGGCCCTACTGAGCTCCTACAATGAGCAGTTCTTC. It codes for CAFWMGGGALLSSYNEQFF.

The CDR3 bases are TGTGCCAGCAGCTTATTAGTGTATATGGCCGGGGAGCTGTTTTTT. Amino acid sequence: CASSLLVYMAGELFF. This sequence joins TRBV7-2 and TRBJ2-2, with D unclear. This CDR3 has 15 residues. Germline V lookup: CDR1 SGHTA, CDR2 FQGNSA. V lost 2 bases to trimming and J lost 6 bases, with 13 bases between them.

V and J are TRBV7-9 and TRBJ1-6; TRBD1 might be the D (6 bases). Germline V gives CDR1 SEHNR, CDR2 FQNEAQ (reference sequence). Trimming removed 4 bases from V and 0 bases from J, with 10 bases in between. The CDR3 is 16 residues long. The CDR3 bases are TGTGCCAGCAGCTCCACAGGGAGCTCCTATAATTCACCCCTCCACTTT. This translates into CASSSTGSSYNSPLHF.

This chain joins TRBV27 and TRBJ2-1; D is perhaps TRBD1 (6 bases). There are 15 residues in the CDR3. V lost 5 bases and J lost 5, with 16 bases in between. Germline values: CDR1 MNHEY, CDR2 SMNVEV (reference sequence). CDR3 loop: CASSTLSGTNNEQFF. CDR3 nucleotides: TGTGCCAGCAGTACCCTTTCCGGGACAAACAATGAGCAGTTCTTC.

The chain employs TRBV7-9 and TRBJ1-5; D gene uncertain. The CDR3 loop spans 12 amino acids. In germline, CDR1 is SEHNR, CDR2 FQNEAQ (reference sequence). V lost 3 bases and J 9 bases, leaving 9 bases between the germline ends. Written as DNA, the CDR3 is TGTGCCAGCAGCTTCGAGGGTCCGCCCCAGCATTTT. This gives the protein CASSFEGPPQHF. The variable domain in full, completed from reference TRBV7-9 and TRBJ1-5, reads DTGVSQNPRHKITKRGQNVTFRCDPISEHNRLYWYRQTLGQGPEFLTYFQNEAQLEKSRLLSDRFSAERPKGSFSTLEIQRTEQGDSAMYLCASSFEGPPQHFGDGTRLSIL.

The J gene is TRBJ1-2, the V gene TRBV6-1, with 7 bases fitting TRBD1. The CDR3 is 15 amino acids. Germline CDR1 and CDR2: MNHNS and SASEGT. The trim removed 11 bases at V and 8 bases at J, leaving 20 bases unmatched. CDR3 DNA: TGTGCCGGTCAAACTCTGGCGACAGGGTTGGGAGGCTACACCTTC. Protein product: CAGQTLATGLGGYTF.

The chain carries TRBV29-1 and TRBJ2-3, with a tentative D call TRBD1 (6 bases). Germline-derived CDR1 and CDR2 are SQVTM and ANQGSEA. V lost 7 bases and J lost 1, with 18 bases in between. The CDR3 is 15 amino acids. The chain's CDR3 is CSAAGHNRGTDTQYF. In nucleotides, the CDR3 is TGCAGCGCAGCTGGACATAACAGGGGCACAGATACGCAGTATTTT.

The chain couples TRBV30 to TRBJ2-1; D might be TRBD2 (6 bases). Deletions cut 1 base from V and 7 bases from J, with 14 bases between. Per the germline V gene, CDR1 is GTSNPN and CDR2 is SVGIG (reference sequence). The CDR3 has 14 residues. CDR3 region: CAWSAGTSLNEQFF. For the CDR3, the DNA is TGTGCCTGGAGTGCCGGGACTTCCTTAAATGAGCAGTTCTTC.

This clone showed up just once. The DNA of the CDR3 is TGCGCCAGCAGCCGACAGGGGGCGGATAATTCACCCCTCCACTTT. Translating it yields CASSRQGADNSPLHF. The V call is TRBV5-1, the J call TRBJ1-6; 10 bases match TRBD1. V dropped 4 bases and J dropped 5; count of bases not matched to a gene: 3. The CDR3 is 15 residues long. Per germline, CDR1 SGHRS and CDR2 YFSETQ.

V and J are TRBV11-2 and TRBJ2-3; 8 bases map to TRBD1. Germline CDR1 and CDR2: SGHAT and FQNNGV. The CDR3 sequence is 13 residues long. V shed 4 bases, J shed 5 bases, and the junction held 2 bases outside the gene matches. The CDR3: CASSSGQGDTQYF. CDR3 bases: TGTGCCAGCAGCTCAGGACAGGGAGATACGCAGTATTTT.

The V and J genes are TRBV28 and TRBJ1-3; TRBD1 aligns across 8 bases. V lost 5 bases and J lost 1; bases outside the gene matches: 16. Germline CDR1 and CDR2: MDHEN and SYDVKM. This CDR3 is 19 amino acids long. CDR3 region: CASSLLGQAPSLSGNTIYF. The CDR3 DNA sequence: TGTGCCAGCAGTCTCTTGGGACAGGCGCCCTCATTATCTGGAAACACCATATATTTT.

The chain recombines TRBV6-1 with TRBJ2-4, with D perhaps matching TRBD1 (5 bases). Per germline, CDR1 MNHNS and CDR2 SASEGT. The CDR3 has 16 residues. V was pared by 2 bases and J by 0 bases, with 11 bases between. The chain's CDR3 is CASSENRFLAKNIQYF. CDR3 sequence (DNA): TGTGCCAGCAGTGAAAACAGGTTTTTAGCCAAAAACATTCAGTACTTC.

The rearrangement uses TRBV11-2 and TRBJ2-7; 9 bases align to TRBD1. CDR3 size: 14 residues. Germline V CDR1 and CDR2: SGHAT, FQNNGV. The J segment lost 3 bases and the V segment lost 5 bases, leaving 5 bases of the junction unmatched. This CDR3 reads CASSPGQGNYEQYF. DNA of the CDR3: TGTGCCAGCAGCCCGGGACAGGGAAACTACGAGCAGTACTTC.

The rearrangement uses TRBV15 and TRBJ2-5, with D unclear. CDR3 length equals 15 residues. Germline CDR1 reads LNHNV; CDR2 reads YYDKDF (reference sequence). Trimming took off 3 bases at V and 5 bases at J, with 16 bases between the two ends. In nucleotides, the CDR3 is TGTGCCACCAGCAGCACCAGTGTAGGAGTTGAGACCCAGTACTTC. Protein product: CATSSTSVGVETQYF.

The V gene is TRBV27, the J gene TRBJ2-7; D possibly corresponds to TRBD2 (5 bases). CDR1 is MNHEY, CDR2 SMNVEV, per germline (reference sequence). Trimming stripped 2 bases from V and 3 bases from J, with 11 bases between. This CDR3 is built from 14 residues. CDR3 protein: CASSLAPRGYEQYF. CDR3 DNA sequence: TGTGCCAGCAGTTTAGCCCCTCGGGGCTACGAGCAGTACTTC.

This chain uses TRBV19 with TRBJ1-2; 7 nucleotides align to TRBD1. The CDR3 sequence is 13 residues long. CDR1 is LNHDA and CDR2 is SQIVND in the germline V gene (reference sequence). V shed 1 base, J shed 6 bases, and the junction held 2 bases outside the gene matches. The CDR3 sequence: CASSIGQGNGYTF. The CDR3 DNA sequence: TGTGCCAGTAGTATAGGACAGGGAAATGGCTACACCTTC.

This chain joins TRBV13 and TRBJ2-7; tentatively, D is TRBD1 (7 bases). The CDR3 length is 17 residues. V was trimmed by 2 bases and J by 2 bases, leaving 19 bases between them. Germline V CDR1 and CDR2: PRHDT, FYEKMQ (reference sequence). The CDR3 here is CASSLSTGQEGTYEQYF. In DNA, the CDR3 is TGTGCCAGCAGCTTAAGTACAGGACAGGAGGGCACCTACGAGCAGTACTTC.

In this sample, this clone turned up once. The genes are TRBV30 and TRBJ1-2, with D possibly being TRBD1 (5 bases). Between the trimmed V and J ends, which lost 0 bases and 5 bases, there was a span of 10 bases. CDR1 is GTSNPN and CDR2 is SVGIG in the germline V gene (reference sequence). The CDR3 contains 13 residues. For the CDR3, the DNA is TGTGCCTGGAGTGTACAGGAGGGTTATGGCTACACCTTC. Residues: CAWSVQEGYGYTF.

This clone was counted a single time. V is TRBV7-9 and J is TRBJ2-5; D may be TRBD2 (6 bases). This CDR3 region has 15 residues. Trimming stripped 5 bases from V and 5 bases from J, with 18 bases between. CDR1 and CDR2 from the germline V gene are SEHNR and FQNEAQ (reference sequence). CDR3 coding DNA: TGTGCCAGCAGCGCGGGGCGGGATGTTCTGGAGACCCAGTACTTC. Translating it yields CASSAGRDVLETQYF. The variable domain in full, completed from reference TRBV7-9 and TRBJ2-5, reads DTGVSQNPRHKITKRGQNVTFRCDPISEHNRLYWYRQTLGQGPEFLTYFQNEAQLEKSRLLSDRFSAERPKGSFSTLEIQRTEQGDSAMYLCASSAGRDVLETQYFGPGTRLLVL.

This chain links TRBV7-6 with TRBJ2-7; a weak D match, TRBD2 (7 bases). V was pared by 2 bases and J by 7 bases, with 24 bases between. Per germline, CDR1 SGHVS and CDR2 FNYEAQ. This CDR3 region has 17 residues. The CDR3 reads CASSLLLAGAGAGEQYF. CDR3 coding DNA: TGTGCCAGCAGCTTATTACTGGCGGGGGCAGGCGCGGGTGAGCAGTACTTC.

Worth noting for this clone: Other DNA sequences in this specimen translate into the identical CDR3. The chain couples TRBV19 to TRBJ2-1; 14 bases are shared with TRBD2. V lost 5 bases and J lost 9; bases outside the gene matches: 9. Germline V gene lookup returns CDR1 LNHDA and CDR2 SQIVND (reference sequence). The CDR3 covers 16 residues. The CDR3 DNA sequence: TGTGCCAGTAGTTCTCGACTAGCGGGGGGGCCTAGTGAGCAGTTCTTC. Protein sequence: CASSSRLAGGPSEQFF.

The gene calls are TRBV2 and TRBJ1-3; 7 bases agree with TRBD1. V dropped 6 bases and J dropped 2; count of bases not matched to a gene: 7. CDR3 length: 15 amino acids. The germline V gene encodes CDR1 SNHLY and CDR2 FYNNEI. The CDR3 bases are TGTGCCAGCAGGCTTTACAGGGGACCTGGAAACACCATATATTTT. It is translated as CASRLYRGPGNTIYF. The whole variable domain, remainder taken from reference TRBV2 and TRBJ1-3, is EPEVTQTPSHQVTQMGQEVILRCVPISNHLYFYWYRQILGQKVEFLVSFYNNEISEKSEIFDDQFSVERPDGSNFTLKIRSTKLEDSAMYFCASRLYRGPGNTIYFGEGSWLTVV.

The gene calls are TRBV10-1 and TRBJ2-7; TRBD1 agrees at 7 bases. CDR1 and CDR2 from the germline V gene are WNHNN and SYGVQD (reference sequence). CDR3 length: 12 amino acids. V trimming: 1 base; J trimming: 6 bases; junction bases outside the gene matches: 0. The CDR3 protein is CASSEYRGEQYF. The CDR3 coding sequence is TGCGCCAGCAGTGAGTACAGGGGCGAGCAGTACTTC.

J is TRBJ2-3 and V is TRBV6-1; D may be TRBD1 (6 bases). The CDR3 runs to 16 residues. Germline lookup yields CDR1 MNHNS and CDR2 SASEGT. V lost 2 bases and J lost 4, with 16 bases in between. In DNA form, the CDR3 reads TGTGCCAGCAGTGAACTGGTCAGGGGCCTGTCAGATACGCAGTATTTT. This translates into CASSELVRGLSDTQYF.

The CDR3 region is CASRRTSGGAITGELFF. For the CDR3, the DNA is TGTGCCAGCAGGCGGACTAGCGGGGGGGCGATCACCGGGGAGCTGTTTTTT. The chain couples TRBV7-8 to TRBJ2-2; 15 bases align to TRBD2. Germline V lookup: CDR1 SGHVS, CDR2 FQNEAQ. V lost 6 bases to trimming and J lost 4 bases; unmatched junction nucleotides: 6. CDR3 length: 17 amino acids.

V usage is TRBV7-3 and J usage is TRBJ1-2; 9 positions match TRBD1. Per the germline V gene, CDR1 is SGHTA and CDR2 is FQGTGA. J lost 6 bases, V lost 5 bases, and 4 bases had no gene match. CDR3 length: 13 residues. DNA of the CDR3: TGTGCCAGCAGCCTGAGGACAGGGGATGGCTACACCTTC. Protein: CASSLRTGDGYTF.

This chain links TRBV15 with TRBJ1-2, with 8 bases that match TRBD1. The length of the CDR3 is 16 residues. Germline V CDR1 and CDR2: LNHNV, YYDKDF (reference sequence). The V segment lost 5 bases and the J segment 5 bases; nucleotides outside the gene matches: 13. The CDR3 region has the DNA TGTGCCACCAGCGGAATGACAGGGGCGGTTGGTTATGGCTACACCTTC. Translating gives CATSGMTGAVGYGYTF.